A single sample is the source of the 3 T cell receptor beta chains below, sequenced in a study of blood T cell repertoires in COVID-19. Clones were sequenced by immunoSEQ multiplex PCR, and TCRdb holds only the in-frame ones, with some missing. The table lists 310,000 or so clones, roughly 86% of them singletons, with about 10% in the top ten. The sequenced sample consisted of peripheral blood. These receptor sequences come from a woman in her 30s with COVID-19, enrolled during active disease.

The V and J genes are TRBV19 and TRBJ2-7, with TRBD2 as a possible D gene (6 bases). Trimming removed 4 bases at V and 4 bases at J, with 14 bases between. There are 14 residues in the CDR3. Germline V lookup: CDR1 LNHDA, CDR2 SQIVND (reference sequence). The CDR3 DNA follows: TGTGCCAGTAGTAGAGAGGCGGGACTTTACGAGCAGTACTTC. Translating it yields CASSREAGLYEQYF.

The count of this clone is one. The V call is TRBV19, the J call TRBJ2-1, with 11 bases lining up with TRBD2. Germline loops: CDR1 LNHDA, CDR2 SQIVND (reference sequence). The CDR3 has 13 amino acids. The J segment lost 10 bases and the V segment lost 8 bases, leaving 7 bases of the junction unmatched. CDR3 in amino acids: CASLAGGGREQFF. CDR3 DNA sequence: TGTGCCAGTCTAGCGGGAGGAGGCAGGGAGCAGTTCTTC. Full variable domain (outside the CDR3, taken from reference TRBV19 and TRBJ2-1): DGGITQSPKYLFRKEGQNVTLSCEQNLNHDAMYWYRQDPGQGLRLIYYSQIVNDFQKGDIAEGYSVSREKKESFPLTVTSAQKNPTAFYLCASLAGGGREQFFGPGTRLTVL.

The V call is TRBV11-2, the J call TRBJ2-7; D is possibly TRBD1 (5 bases). Trimming left V 8 bases short and J 1 base short, with 12 bases between. Germline assignment: CDR1 SGHAT and CDR2 FQNNGV. The CDR3 is 13 amino acids. Here the CDR3 reads CASEGASSYEQYF. The CDR3 nucleotides are TGTGCCAGCGAAGGGGCATCATCCTACGAGCAGTACTTC.